Reported below is one T cell receptor beta chain. Antigen unknown. Dosing: nivolumab 3 mg/kg IV, weeks 1, 4, 7, 10, then every two weeks to week 26. Germline values: CDR1 LNHDA, CDR2 SQIVND (reference sequence). The CDR3 loop spans 15 amino acids. The V gene end was trimmed by 4 bases and the J gene end by 9 bases; junction bases not matched to a gene: 8. Produced via immunoSEQ multiplex PCR; TCRdb's table is partial and in-frame only. The data show 15,000 to 20,000 clones, roughly four fifths seen once. This sample stems from a study of ipilimumab plus nivolumab after autologous stem cell transplantation. About the study: Both relapsed and primary refractory DLBCL were included.

Study-wide results and caveats: Authors suggest TCR repertoire, Treg phenotype and gut microbiota support further study.

V and J are TRBV19 and TRBJ1-6; 8 nucleotides line up with TRBD1. Source: PBMCs, taken in a trial of ipilimumab plus nivolumab as post-transplant consolidation. The sequence derives from a male donor with diffuse large B-cell lymphoma. The CDR3 nucleotides are TGTGCCAGTAGTACCTACGACAGGGGAGTTTCACCCCTCCACTTT. The encoded protein is CASSTYDRGVSPLHF.